This TCR beta chain was sequenced for a study of control samples from healthy donors and cancer patients. Method: immunoSEQ multiplex PCR; TCRdb's copy keeps in-frame clones and lacks some. The table has 110,000 or so clones, about 83% seen once. The CDR3 consists of 14 residues. CDR1 is SGHNT, CDR2 YENEEA, per germline. V was shortened by 5 bases and J by 4 bases, with 15 bases between the two germline ends. The chain joins TRBV11-3 to TRBJ2-7, with D perhaps matching TRBD1 or TRBD2 (7 bases each). The specimen was blood. The TCR comes from a young man in good health. Here the CDR3 DNA reads TGTGCCAGCAGCCCAGGGGGGGATGATTACGAGCAGTACTTC. Its translation: CASSPGGDDYEQYF.